This TCR beta chain was profiled in a study of monozygotic twins with inflammatory bowel disease. TCRdb reprocessed the 5' RACE reads, keeping one entry per CDR3 protein, no DNA. The listing contains approximately 390,000 distinct CDR3 sequences. Germline lookup yields CDR1 SGHVS and CDR2 FQNEAQ. The CDR3 runs to 14 residues. Comments on this clonotype: The antigen is undetermined.

Findings and caveats of the study: The co-twins with IBD showed lower TCRbeta diversity (inverse Simpson) than their healthy siblings. The analysis failed to separate different T cell subtypes.

The chain carries TRBV7-8 and TRBJ2-3; TCRdb selects TRBD2, and the lack of DNA leaves this call unchecked. Sequenced sample: blood. The source of this sequence is a human donor with ulcerative colitis or Crohn's disease, or a healthy co-twin of an affected twin (not recorded which). The CDR3 loop reads CASSLARGRDTQYF.